This passage covers 28 T cell receptor beta chains from one sample sequenced in a study of T cells in Graves' hyperthyroidism and ophthalmopathy. Amplification yielded TCR beta CDR3 regions, with RNA transcripts as the source. An initial round of RT-PCR targeting the TCR CDR3 relied on the HTBI primer set. TCRdb itself ran the multiplex PCR reads through MiXCR, one entry per CDR3 protein. The sample holds approximately 300,000 distinct CDR3 sequences, about 17% seen once. Material: blood. Source of these receptors: a woman in her fifties or sixties with Graves' ophthalmopathy.

There are a few counts of this clonotype. V gene TRBV4-3 combines with J gene TRBJ1-6; unclear D gene. Trimming shortened V by 0 bases and J by 10 bases, and 7 bases separated the two germline ends. Per germline, CDR1 LGHNA and CDR2 YSLEER. The CDR3 covers 13 residues. CDR3 in amino acids: CASSQDVFSPLHF. CDR3 in DNA: TGCGCCAGCAGCCAAGATGTGTTCTCACCCCTCCACTTT.

This clonotype was seen a handful of times. CDR3 DNA sequence: TGTGCCAGCATCGTTTACTTGGCGGTAAGCGGACAAGAGACCCAGTACTTC. This codes for CASIVYLAVSGQETQYF. V and J are TRBV7-9 and TRBJ2-5; TRBD2 is a possible D gene (5 bases). This CDR3 has 17 residues. Trimming removed 7 bases at V and 2 bases at J, with 23 bases between. Germline CDR1 is SEHNR and CDR2 is FQNEAQ (reference sequence).

On this clonotype itself: It may be a read error: a sequence one base away is much more abundant. The chain employs TRBV11-2 and TRBJ2-1; TRBD1 is a possible D gene (6 bases). The CDR3 is made up of 17 amino acids. Germline CDR1 SGHAT, CDR2 FQNNGV. CDR3: CASSRDRAGDAYNEQFF. The CDR3 bases are TGCGCCAGCAGCCGAGATCGGGCAGGGGATGCCTACAATGAGCAGTTCTTC.

This clonotype was recorded many times. V gene TRBV12-3 or TRBV12-4 combines with J gene TRBJ1-1, with D possibly being TRBD1 (6 bases). The length of the CDR3 is 14 residues. The V gene lost 5 bases and the J gene lost 2 bases, with 12 bases spanning the gap. This CDR3 reads CASSAGTPNTEAFF. Here the CDR3 DNA reads TGTGCCAGCAGTGCCGGGACACCAAACACTGAAGCTTTCTTT.

This chain uses TRBV7-9 with TRBJ1-6, with a possible D match to TRBD1 (6 bases). The germline gives CDR1 SEHNR, CDR2 FQNEAQ (reference sequence). Trimming left V 5 bases short and J 0 bases short, with 14 bases between. This CDR3 spans 17 amino acids. CDR3 sequence (DNA): TGTGCCAGCAGCCCCTCAGGGGACTTCTCCTATAATTCACCCCTCCACTTT. Its protein is CASSPSGDFSYNSPLHF.

In this sample, this clonotype turned up a few times. The chain recombines TRBV5-8 with TRBJ1-5; a weak D match, TRBD1 (5 bases). The length of the CDR3 is 15 residues. The germline gives CDR1 SGHTS, CDR2 YDEGEE. V lost 4 bases to trimming and J lost 8 bases, with 19 bases between them. This CDR3 is CASSMGDGGGEPQHF. CDR3 nucleotide sequence: TGTGCCAGCAGCATGGGGGATGGAGGCGGGGAGCCCCAGCATTTT.

The table lists this clonotype with many counts. The V call is TRBV6-5, the J call TRBJ2-2; D call uncertain. V was cut by 0 bases and J by 0 bases, with 5 bases left in between. The CDR3 is 15 residues long. Looked up from germline, CDR1 is MNHEY and CDR2 is SVGAGI. CDR3 DNA sequence: TGTGCCAGCAGTTACTCTGGTGCGAACACCGGGGAGCTGTTTTTT. As protein: CASSYSGANTGELFF.

This clonotype was observed many times. V gene TRBV28 combines with J gene TRBJ2-5; D not resolved. Germline values: CDR1 MDHEN, CDR2 SYDVKM. Between the trimmed V and J ends, which lost 4 bases and 4 bases, there was a span of 16 bases. The CDR3 loop spans 15 amino acids. The CDR3 coding sequence is TGTGCCAGCAGTTCATTCAATCTCGACGTAGAGACCCAGTACTTC. It is translated as CASSSFNLDVETQYF. Together with reference TRBV28 and TRBJ2-5, the CDR3 gives the full variable domain: DVKVTQSSRYLVKRTGEKVFLECVQDMDHENMFWYRQDPGLGLRLIYFSYDVKMKEKGDIPEGYSVSREKKERFSLILESASTNQTSMYLCASSSFNLDVETQYFGPGTRLLVL.

This clonotype was seen many times. The V and J genes are TRBV6-1 and TRBJ1-2, with TRBD1 as a possible D gene (6 bases). The CDR3 sequence is 17 residues long. Deletions cut 5 bases from V and 4 bases from J, with 23 bases between. Germline CDR1 reads MNHNS; CDR2 reads SASEGT. This CDR3 reads CASSYNLIGGASYGYTF. CDR3 DNA sequence: TGTGCCAGCAGTTATAATCTCATCGGGGGCGCGAGCTATGGCTACACCTTC.

Only a few counts were recorded for this clonotype. The chain uses TRBV19 and TRBJ1-4; a weak D match, TRBD1 (5 bases). CDR1 and CDR2 (germline): LNHDA, SQIVND (reference sequence). V lost 6 bases and J lost 1, with 9 bases in between. CDR3 size: 14 residues. The CDR3, as DNA: TGTGCCAGTAGGTCCGGGGGAACTAATGAAAAACTGTTTTTT. Amino acid sequence: CASRSGGTNEKLFF.

The sample holds a few counts of this clonotype. This rearrangement joins TRBV9 to TRBJ2-7; D may be TRBD1 (5 bases). From germline, CDR1 is SGDLS and CDR2 YYNGEE. Trimming pared 2 bases from V and 6 bases from J, leaving 21 bases between. This CDR3 is 16 amino acids long. CDR3 sequence: CASSVGGAGSSGEQYF. As DNA, the CDR3 is TGTGCCAGCAGCGTCGGTGGGGCAGGATCATCGGGCGAGCAGTACTTC.

The CDR3 loop reads CASRRTDRYEQYF. Here the CDR3 DNA reads TGTGCCAGCAGGAGGACAGACCGCTACGAGCAGTACTTC. The rearrangement links TRBV2 to TRBJ2-7, with a possible D match to TRBD1 (6 bases). Trimming stripped 6 bases from V and 3 bases from J, with 12 bases between. Per the germline V gene, CDR1 is SNHLY and CDR2 is FYNNEI. This CDR3 comprises 13 residues.

This clonotype was seen at least ten times. V is TRBV27 and J is TRBJ2-7, with 11 bases aligning to TRBD1. Germline loops: CDR1 MNHEY, CDR2 SMNVEV (reference sequence). V lost 6 bases to trimming and J lost 1 base; unmatched junction nucleotides: 11. The CDR3 totals 17 residues. CDR3 amino acids: CASRSPSGTGGSYEQYF. The CDR3, as DNA: TGTGCCAGCAGAAGCCCGAGCGGGACAGGGGGTTCCTACGAGCAGTACTTC.

There are many counts of this clonotype. The gene calls are TRBV20-1 and TRBJ2-1; D unclear. The length of the CDR3 is 14 residues. Germline V gives CDR1 DFQATT, CDR2 SNEGSKA (reference sequence). Trimming took off 3 bases at V and 6 bases at J, with 15 bases between the two ends. DNA of the CDR3: TGCAGTGCTAGGGGTCAGAGGATCGCCAATGAGCAGTTCTTC. Translating gives CSARGQRIANEQFF.

The rearrangement links TRBV6-1 to TRBJ2-2; 14 nucleotides match TRBD2. Germline V gene data show CDR1 as MNHNS and CDR2 as SASEGT. This CDR3 region has 15 residues. J was trimmed by 6 bases and V by 6 bases; bases with no gene match: 3. DNA of the CDR3: TGTGCCAGCAGCCGACTAGCGGGGGGGTCCGGGGAGCTGTTTTTT. Translation gives CASSRLAGGSGELFF.

This clonotype came up many times. The chain recombines TRBV7-2 with TRBJ2-3, with 9 bases fitting TRBD2. V lost 3 bases to trimming and J lost 4 bases; unmatched junction nucleotides: 14. The CDR3 is 18 residues long. CDR1 and CDR2 from the germline V gene are SGHTA and FQGNSA. The CDR3 DNA reads as TGTGCCAGCAGCTTCCGCACCCTCCAGCGGGGGGCGGCAGATACGCAGTATTTT. It yields the protein CASSFRTLQRGAADTQYF.

This sequence joins TRBV4-2 and TRBJ2-5; D ambiguous. Germline CDR1 reads LGHNA; CDR2 reads YNFKEQ. CDR3 length: 11 residues. V lost 3 bases, J lost 5 bases, and 4 bases lay in between. The CDR3 region is CASSHEETQYF. The CDR3 nucleotides read TGTGCCAGCAGCCACGAGGAGACCCAGTACTTC.

This clonotype was counted many times. Written as DNA, the CDR3 is TGCAGTGCTACTAGATTCAGGGGAATAGGTCAGCCCCAGCATTTT. Translating it yields CSATRFRGIGQPQHF. The rearrangement joins TRBV20-1 to TRBJ1-5; D might be TRBD1 (6 bases). V lost 4 bases, J lost 6 bases, and 19 bases lay in between. The germline gives CDR1 DFQATT, CDR2 SNEGSKA (reference sequence). The CDR3 is 15 amino acids.

The gene calls are TRBV6-1 and TRBJ1-6; D gene unclear. CDR3 length: 17 amino acids. Germline CDR1 MNHNS, CDR2 SASEGT. V was clipped by 7 bases and J by 10 bases, with 26 bases between them. CDR3 nucleotides: TGTGCCAGCACTTCCCCGGTTGGTCGGGGATTCCGATCACCCCTCCACTTT. Translation gives CASTSPVGRGFRSPLHF.

Ten or more counts support this clonotype. The chain joins TRBV10-3 to TRBJ1-4; D is ambiguous. CDR1 is ENHRY and CDR2 is SYGVKD in the germline V gene. The CDR3 length is 16 residues. Deletions cut 0 bases from V and 0 bases from J, with 8 bases between. This CDR3 reads CAISESATATNEKLFF. The DNA of the CDR3 is TGTGCCATCAGTGAGTCGGCGACCGCAACTAATGAAAAACTGTTTTTT.

This clonotype was seen at least ten times. The CDR3 coding sequence is TGTGCCGCTCATACAGGTTCTGACACTGAAGCTTTCTTT. Protein: CAAHTGSDTEAFF. The chain joins TRBV28 to TRBJ1-1, with D possibly matching TRBD1 (5 bases). In germline, CDR1 is MDHEN, CDR2 SYDVKM. The CDR3 spans 13 residues. V lost 11 bases, J lost 3 bases, and 16 bases lay in between.

CDR3 nucleotides: TGTGCCAGCAGCAAGGACAGGTTGAGCTCTGGAAACACCATATATTTT. Translated, it gives CASSKDRLSSGNTIYF. V and J are TRBV5-6 and TRBJ1-3; TRBD1 matches 7 bases. This CDR3 comprises 16 residues. V trimming: 4 bases; J trimming: 0 bases; junction bases outside the gene matches: 7. Per the germline V gene, CDR1 is SGHDT and CDR2 is YYEEEE.

Many counts were recorded for this clonotype. This rearrangement joins TRBV27 to TRBJ2-1; TRBD2 is a possible D gene (6 bases). Per the germline V gene, CDR1 is MNHEY and CDR2 is SMNVEV (reference sequence). V lost 1 base and J 8 bases, leaving 18 bases between the germline ends. CDR3 size: 16 residues. CDR3 in amino acids: CASSLLGETSFHEQFF. The CDR3 bases are TGTGCCAGCAGTTTATTGGGAGAGACTAGTTTCCATGAGCAGTTCTTC.

V and J are TRBV20-1 and TRBJ2-1, with 9 bases lining up with TRBD1. This CDR3 is built from 15 residues. CDR1 is DFQATT, CDR2 SNEGSKA, per germline (reference sequence). V shed 3 bases, J shed 4 bases, and the junction held 7 bases outside the gene matches. The DNA of the CDR3 is TGCAGTGCTAGTAAAGGGACAGGGAGATACAATGAGCAGTTCTTC. The encoded protein is CSASKGTGRYNEQFF.

This clonotype was seen many times. J is TRBJ1-1 and V is TRBV30; D gene unclear. The germline V and J ends were trimmed by 0 bases and 3 bases, with 14 bases remaining between them. There are 15 residues in the CDR3. Germline CDR1 GTSNPN, CDR2 SVGIG (reference sequence). CDR3 region: CAWSVQSGYDTEAFF. CDR3 nucleotide sequence: TGTGCCTGGAGTGTACAGTCGGGGTACGACACTGAAGCTTTCTTT.

This clonotype was seen a few times. V is TRBV5-1 and J is TRBJ2-7; D gene ambiguous. Trimming left V 2 bases short and J 5 bases short, with 14 bases between. There are 14 residues in the CDR3. Per the germline V gene, CDR1 is SGHRS and CDR2 is YFSETQ. CDR3 loop: CASSFRTARDEQYF. The CDR3 nucleotides are TGCGCCAGCAGCTTTCGGACCGCAAGAGACGAGCAGTACTTC. The full variable domain, its missing parts supplied by reference TRBV5-1 and TRBJ2-7, is KAGVTQTPRYLIKTRGQQVTLSCSPISGHRSVSWYQQTPGQGLQFLFEYFSETQRNKGNFPGRFSGRQFSNSRSEMNVSTLELGDSALYLCASSFRTARDEQYFGPGTRLTVT.

This clonotype was counted many times. The chain links TRBV6-6 to TRBJ2-7; D might be TRBD1 (6 bases). The CDR3 covers 16 residues. Germline assignment: CDR1 MNHNY and CDR2 SVGAGI (reference sequence). The V end was cut by 0 bases, the J end by 5 bases, with 17 bases between. The CDR3 coding sequence is TGTGCCAGCAGTTACTCTGCTCGCAGGGGAGAGGACGAGCAGTACTTC. Translation gives CASSYSARRGEDEQYF.

This clonotype occurred many times. V gene TRBV20-1 combines with J gene TRBJ2-5; possible D gene TRBD1, 5 bases. The V gene's germline CDR1 is DFQATT and CDR2 SNEGSKA (reference sequence). CDR3 length: 13 amino acids. Trimming left V 2 bases short and J 4 bases short, with 11 bases between. CDR3 amino acids: CSARPPQGETQYF. CDR3 coding DNA: TGCAGTGCTAGACCCCCCCAGGGAGAGACCCAGTACTTC.